The source of this T cell receptor beta chain is a study of CD8+ T cells in alopecia areata (dated by TCRdb to the late 2010s). Broadly, across the study: Treated patients were enrolled in an open-label pilot trial of oral tofacitinib, 5 to 10 mg twice daily, for moderate-to-severe alopecia areata. Tofacitinib was given for 6 to 18 months, followed by 6 months of follow-up off drug to assess delayed response and recurrence. In treated patients, disease severity was measured using the SALT score, which gives the percentage of scalp surface area affected. High-throughput TCRbeta sequencing was used to examine T cell clonal expansion in alopecia areata in both the C3H/HeJ mouse model and human patients. In humans, TCRbeta sequencing was performed on scalp tissue and on sorted CD4+ and CD8+ peripheral blood T cells from healthy controls and from patients with patchy or totalis/universalis alopecia areata. Patients on tofacitinib were biopsied at baseline and after 4 and 24 weeks of treatment, and several of the patients also had a later scalp biopsy. Scalp clonality was compared among normal scalp (n=4), patchy alopecia areata scalp (n=8), and alopecia totalis/universalis scalp (n=8). RNA came from the PAXgene miRNA kit for fixed scalp, the miRNeasy kit for PBMCs, and the RNeasy kit for mouse skin. TCRbeta CDR3 regions were amplified by immunoSEQ multiplex PCR using 35 Vbeta forward and 13 Jbeta reverse primers.

Library method: the immunoSEQ multiplex PCR assay. For TCR sequencing, RNA was extracted from every sample and reverse transcribed into cDNA to serve as template. First-strand cDNA was synthesized using SuperScript III with a 2:1 mix of oligo-dT and random hexamers. A synthetic immune receptor repertoire was used to gauge amplification bias, and whatever bias remained was removed computationally. For the original study's pipeline: After raw reads were preprocessed to remove errors, the CDR3 was defined following IMGT conventions as running from the conserved cysteine to phenylalanine. Clonality was computed as 1 minus the Shannon entropy, with the entropy normalized by log2 of the number of productive unique TCRs. Whether scalp clones were CD4 or CD8 was inferred by matching scalp TCRbeta sequences against CD4 and CD8 repertoires sorted from blood. TCRdb carries this immuneACCESS record with in-frame sequences only. Its versions omit some clonotypes, under half of them owing to an unresolved V gene in the studies checked, with the rest unexplained. For V, J and clone size, that table is used; D and trimming come from the DNA. A total of approximately 280,000 clones appear in this sample, nearly 60% of them only once. The leading ten clones occupy roughly 1.8% of the sample.

Relative to germline, V is 4 bases shorter and J is 4 bases shorter, with 10 bases between their ends. As encoded in the germline V gene (reference sequence), CDR1 is GTSNPN while CDR2 is SVGIG. From the cysteine through the phenylalanine, the CDR3 covers 12 amino acids. The sequence is cut down to CDR3 DNA, 36 bases in frame from base 1. The paper as a whole reports these results and caveats: The treated cohort was small, with a single nonresponder, so links between baseline CD8+ expansion and response need larger studies. Scalp TCR repertoire analysis is complicated because resident alphabeta T cells in normal human skin are also sequenced, whereas mouse skin is dominated by gammadelta T cells. Compared with normal scalp, lesional scalp, particularly in alopecia totalis/universalis, had higher clonality and more expanded CD8+ clones, which suggests antigenic drive. Scalp clonality and the number of expanded CD8+ clones among the top 100 scalp clones were significantly decreased by tofacitinib. During tofacitinib treatment, many expanded lesional clones stuck around in both scalp and blood, and this persistence may partly explain why relapse happens after treatment is stopped. Compared with mice, TCR sequences shared between patients were less clear, possibly partly because of HLA diversity across the patient population.

Points on this clone: The antigen it recognizes is unknown. Per-base quality was not reported, and no clone a single base away is much larger than it.

Explained via the paper, the time point label denotes: 24 weeks on oral tofacitinib. Explained via the paper, the treatment or condition label denotes: oral pan-JAK inhibitor, 5-10 mg twice daily. From alopecia areata patients, peripheral blood was collected along with lesional scalp punch biopsies. PBMCs were isolated by density centrifugation and stained for CD3, CD4 and CD8, and CD4+ and CD8+ T cells were sorted on a FACSAria. The source of this sequence is a human donor with alopecia areata. The specimen was CD4+ T cells sorted from blood, collected at week 24, from a patient treated with tofacitinib. Rearrangement joined TRBV30 to TRBJ2-5; no D gene can be assigned with confidence. CDR3 loop: CAWTDWGETQYF. The sequence in DNA is TGTGCCTGGACCGACTGGGGAGAGACCCAGTACTTC.